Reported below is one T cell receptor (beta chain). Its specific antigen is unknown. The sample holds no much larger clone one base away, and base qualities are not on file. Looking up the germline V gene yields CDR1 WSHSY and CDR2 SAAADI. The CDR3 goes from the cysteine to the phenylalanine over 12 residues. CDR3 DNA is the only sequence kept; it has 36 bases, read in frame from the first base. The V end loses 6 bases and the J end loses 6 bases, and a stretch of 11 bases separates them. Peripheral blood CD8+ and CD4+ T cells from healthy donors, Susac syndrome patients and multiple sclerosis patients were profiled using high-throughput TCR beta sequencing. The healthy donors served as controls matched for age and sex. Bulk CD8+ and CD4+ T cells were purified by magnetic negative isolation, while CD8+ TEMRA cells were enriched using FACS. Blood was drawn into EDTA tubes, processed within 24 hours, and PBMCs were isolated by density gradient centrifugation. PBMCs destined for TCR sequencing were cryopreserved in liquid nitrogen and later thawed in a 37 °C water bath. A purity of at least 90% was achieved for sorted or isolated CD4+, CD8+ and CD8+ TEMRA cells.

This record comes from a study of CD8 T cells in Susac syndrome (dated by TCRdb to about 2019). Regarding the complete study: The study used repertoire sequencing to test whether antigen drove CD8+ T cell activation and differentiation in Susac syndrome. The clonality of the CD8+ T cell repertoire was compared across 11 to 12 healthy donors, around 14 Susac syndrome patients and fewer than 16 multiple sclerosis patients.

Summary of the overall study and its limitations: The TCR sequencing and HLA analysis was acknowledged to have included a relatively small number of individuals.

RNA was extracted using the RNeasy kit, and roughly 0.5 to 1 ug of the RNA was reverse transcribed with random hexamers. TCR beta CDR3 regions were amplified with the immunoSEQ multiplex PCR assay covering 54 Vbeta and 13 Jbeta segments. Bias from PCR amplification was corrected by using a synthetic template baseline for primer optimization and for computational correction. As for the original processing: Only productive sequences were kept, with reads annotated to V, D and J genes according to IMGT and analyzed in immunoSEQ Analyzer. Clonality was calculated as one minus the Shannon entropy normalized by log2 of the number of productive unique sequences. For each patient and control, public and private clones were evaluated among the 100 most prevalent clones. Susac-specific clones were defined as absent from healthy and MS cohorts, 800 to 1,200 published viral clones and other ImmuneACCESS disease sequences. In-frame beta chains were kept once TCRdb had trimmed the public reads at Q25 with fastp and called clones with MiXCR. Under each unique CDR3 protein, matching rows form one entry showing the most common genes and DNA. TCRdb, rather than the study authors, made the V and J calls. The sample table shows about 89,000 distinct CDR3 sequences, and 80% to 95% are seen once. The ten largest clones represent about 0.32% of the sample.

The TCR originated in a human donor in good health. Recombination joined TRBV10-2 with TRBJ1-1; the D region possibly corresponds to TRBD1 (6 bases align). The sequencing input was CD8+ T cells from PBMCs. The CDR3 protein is CASSFRQAEAFF. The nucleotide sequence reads TGCGCCAGCAGCTTCCGACAGGCTGAAGCTTTCTTT.